This T cell receptor beta chain was identified during a study of CD8+ T cells in alopecia areata. Points from the study as a whole: Scalp lesions, especially in alopecia totalis/universalis, had higher clonality than normal scalp.

The CDR3 has 12 residues. Germline CDR1 is LGHNA and CDR2 is YNLKQL (reference sequence). About this clone: No antigen is known for it. Genes and germline come from the mouse. The read is 4 residues too short to cover the CDR3 end, so that end is filled in from the germline J gene.

The pooled cutaneous lymph node cells were sorted using several markers (CD4, CD8alpha, NKG2D, NKG2ACE and others). Extraction of RNA preceded its reverse transcription into cDNA, which served as the sequencing template. Only in-frame clones appear in the TCRdb table, and some are missing; sequencing was by immunoSEQ multiplex PCR. The sample yields about 270,000 clones, without any singletons. The genes are TRBV5 and TRBJ1-1; weak D call: TRBD1 (6 bases). Sequencing used CD4+ T cells sorted from a lymph node. The receptor's source is a C3H/HeJ mouse with alopecia areata. This mouse strain has H2-k as its MHC haplotype. CDR3 amino acids: CASSPGETEVFF. CDR3 DNA (partial): TGTGCCAGCAGCCCAGGGGAAACA.